The following is a T cell receptor (beta chain) sequence with its context. Its target is unknown. Here immunoSEQ multiplex PCR was the method, and the copy in TCRdb shows in-frame clones only, minus some. The table has approximately 160,000 clones, 85% to 95% seen once; the top ten hold over 0.7%. The data derive from a study of T cell responses to AZD1222 COVID-19 vaccine. Study observations and caveats: Females outnumbered males among donors, who were mostly white British; clonal diversity was possibly underestimated. Regions 160-218 and 743-854 held dominance among vaccine-associated CD4 TCRs, which spanned spike. Seropositive AZD1222 recipients at baseline numbered only six or seven. Spike-specific TCR breadth and depth grew following two AZD1222 doses.

Germline assignment: CDR1 SEHNR and CDR2 FQNEAQ (reference sequence). The CDR3 totals 13 residues. The V end lost 7 bases, the J end lost 1 base, and 10 bases lay between the germline ends. The TCR originated in an adult in good health. The material sequenced was peripheral blood, taken on day 0 of AZD1222 vaccination. The chain employs TRBV7-9 and TRBJ1-1, with a tentative D call TRBD1 (5 bases). The CDR3 DNA reads as TGTGCCAGCACACGTCAGGGGAACACTGAAGCTTTCTTT. It is translated as CASTRQGNTEAFF.